This TCR beta chain was retrieved from a study of blood T cell repertoires in COVID-19. On the study more broadly: COVID-19 samples collected from the United States, Italy and Spain covered acute and convalescent phases. T cells, B-cell-depleted T cells, or PBMCs supplied cDNA or gDNA.

TCRdb's copy holds only in-frame clones and misses some; the assay was immunoSEQ multiplex PCR. Here the sample spans about 170,000 clones, more than 75% being singletons. Trimming took 0 bases from V and 4 from J, leaving 13 bases between them. The CDR3 totals 15 residues. Germline-derived CDR1 and CDR2 are GTSNPN and SVGIG (reference sequence). Sequences were obtained from peripheral blood. This TCR derives from a man between 18 and 29 years old with COVID-19, enrolled during active disease. V gene TRBV30 combines with J gene TRBJ1-3; no definite D call. DNA for the CDR3: TGTGCCTGGAGTGTATCCATCCTAGAGGGAAACACCATATATTTT. Protein: CAWSVSILEGNTIYF.